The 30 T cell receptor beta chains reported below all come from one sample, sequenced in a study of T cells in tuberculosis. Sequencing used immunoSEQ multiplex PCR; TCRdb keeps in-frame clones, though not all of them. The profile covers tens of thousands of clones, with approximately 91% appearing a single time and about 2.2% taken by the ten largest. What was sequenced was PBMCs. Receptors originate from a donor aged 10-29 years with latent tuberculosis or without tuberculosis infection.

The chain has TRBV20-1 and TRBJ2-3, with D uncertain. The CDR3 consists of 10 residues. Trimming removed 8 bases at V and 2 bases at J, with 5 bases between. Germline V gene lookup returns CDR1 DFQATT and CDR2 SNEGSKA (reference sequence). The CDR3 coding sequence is TGCAGTACATCCACAGATACGCAGTATTTT. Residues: CSTSTDTQYF.

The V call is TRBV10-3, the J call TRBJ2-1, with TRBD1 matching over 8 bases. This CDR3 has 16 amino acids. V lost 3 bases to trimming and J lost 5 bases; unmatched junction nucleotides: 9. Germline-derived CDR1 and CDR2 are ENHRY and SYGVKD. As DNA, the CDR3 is TGTGCCATCAGTGACCTTCCGACAGGGGTAAACAATGAGCAGTTCTTC. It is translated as CAISDLPTGVNNEQFF.

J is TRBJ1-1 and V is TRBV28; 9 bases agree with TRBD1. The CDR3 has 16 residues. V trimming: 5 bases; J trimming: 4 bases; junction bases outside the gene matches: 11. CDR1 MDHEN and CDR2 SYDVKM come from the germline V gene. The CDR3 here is CASSRPGTGFGTEAFF. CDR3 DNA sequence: TGTGCCAGCAGTCGTCCCGGGACAGGGTTCGGCACTGAAGCTTTCTTT.

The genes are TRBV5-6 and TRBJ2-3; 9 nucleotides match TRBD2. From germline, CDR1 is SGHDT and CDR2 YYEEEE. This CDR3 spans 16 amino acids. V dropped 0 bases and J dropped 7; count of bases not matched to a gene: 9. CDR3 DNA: TGTGCCAGCAGCTTGGCAGCGGGGGGCGCACTAAATACGCAGTATTTT. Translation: CASSLAAGGALNTQYF. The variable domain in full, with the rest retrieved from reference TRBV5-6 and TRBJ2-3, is DAGVTQSPTHLIKTRGQQVTLRCSPKSGHDTVSWYQQALGQGPQFIFQYYEEEERQRGNFPDRFSGHQFPNYSSELNVNALLLGDSALYLCASSLAAGGALNTQYFGPGTRLTVL.

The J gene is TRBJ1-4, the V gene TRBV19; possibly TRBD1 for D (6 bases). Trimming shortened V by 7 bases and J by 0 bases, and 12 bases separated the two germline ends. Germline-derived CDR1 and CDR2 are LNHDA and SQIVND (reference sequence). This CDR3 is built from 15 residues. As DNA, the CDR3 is TGTGCCAGTAAAGGGGGTTGGGCAACTAATGAAAAACTGTTTTTT. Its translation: CASKGGWATNEKLFF.

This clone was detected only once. CDR3 sequence (DNA): TGTGCCAGCAGTTTATTAGCGGCCACAGATACGCAGTATTTT. As protein: CASSLLAATDTQYF. The chain carries TRBV28 and TRBJ2-3, with TRBD2 as a possible D gene (6 bases). Germline loops: CDR1 MDHEN, CDR2 SYDVKM. Between the trimmed V and J ends, which lost 1 base and 2 bases, there was a span of 7 bases. The CDR3 runs to 14 residues.

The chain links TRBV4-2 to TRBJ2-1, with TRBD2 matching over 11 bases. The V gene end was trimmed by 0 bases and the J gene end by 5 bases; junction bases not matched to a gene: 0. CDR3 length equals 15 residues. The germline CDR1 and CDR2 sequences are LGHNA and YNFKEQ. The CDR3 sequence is CASSQETSGDNEQFF. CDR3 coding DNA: TGTGCCAGCAGCCAAGAGACTAGCGGGGACAATGAGCAGTTCTTC.

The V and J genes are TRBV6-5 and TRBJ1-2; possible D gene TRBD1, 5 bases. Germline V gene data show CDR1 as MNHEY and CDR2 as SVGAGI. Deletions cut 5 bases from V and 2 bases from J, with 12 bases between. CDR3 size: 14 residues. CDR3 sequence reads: CASSRGAGNYGYTF. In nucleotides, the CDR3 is TGTGCCAGCAGTCGAGGGGCGGGGAACTATGGCTACACCTTC.

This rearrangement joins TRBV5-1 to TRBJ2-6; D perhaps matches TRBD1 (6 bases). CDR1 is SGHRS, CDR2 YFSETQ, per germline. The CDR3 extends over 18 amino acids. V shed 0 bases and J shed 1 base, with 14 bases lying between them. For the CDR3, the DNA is TGCGCCAGCAGCTTGGAACGGGCAGGGGCTTCTGGGGCCAACGTCCTGACTTTC. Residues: CASSLERAGASGANVLTF.

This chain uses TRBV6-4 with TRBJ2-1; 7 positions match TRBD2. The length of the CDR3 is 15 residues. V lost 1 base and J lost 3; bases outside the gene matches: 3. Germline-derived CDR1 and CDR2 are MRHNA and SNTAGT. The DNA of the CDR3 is TGTGCCAGCAGTGACTGGGCTAGCGGCTACAATGAGCAGTTCTTC. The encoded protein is CASSDWASGYNEQFF.

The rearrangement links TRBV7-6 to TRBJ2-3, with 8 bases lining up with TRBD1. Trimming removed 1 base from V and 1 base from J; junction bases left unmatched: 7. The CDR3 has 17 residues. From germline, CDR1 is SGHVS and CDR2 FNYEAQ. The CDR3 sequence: CASSLGGQGARTDTQYF. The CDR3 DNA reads TGTGCCAGCAGCTTAGGGGGGCAGGGGGCACGCACAGATACGCAGTATTTT.

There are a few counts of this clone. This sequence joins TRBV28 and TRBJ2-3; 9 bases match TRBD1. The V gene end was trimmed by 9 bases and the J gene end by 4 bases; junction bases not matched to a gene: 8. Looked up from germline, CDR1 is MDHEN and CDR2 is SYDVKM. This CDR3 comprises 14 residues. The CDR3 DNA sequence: TGTGCCAGTGACGACAGGGGGATGTCAGATACGCAGTATTTT. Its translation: CASDDRGMSDTQYF.

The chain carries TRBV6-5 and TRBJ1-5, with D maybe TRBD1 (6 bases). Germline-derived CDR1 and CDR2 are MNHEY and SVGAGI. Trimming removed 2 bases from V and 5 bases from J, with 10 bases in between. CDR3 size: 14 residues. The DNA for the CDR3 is TGTGCCAGCAGTTACACGACAGGCGATCAGCCCCAGCATTTT. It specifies CASSYTTGDQPQHF.

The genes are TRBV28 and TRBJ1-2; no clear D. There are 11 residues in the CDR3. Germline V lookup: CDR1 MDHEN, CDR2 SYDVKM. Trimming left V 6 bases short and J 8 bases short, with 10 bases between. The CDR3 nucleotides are TGTGCCAGCAGCTTCTTGTCCGGCTACACCTTC. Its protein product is CASSFLSGYTF.

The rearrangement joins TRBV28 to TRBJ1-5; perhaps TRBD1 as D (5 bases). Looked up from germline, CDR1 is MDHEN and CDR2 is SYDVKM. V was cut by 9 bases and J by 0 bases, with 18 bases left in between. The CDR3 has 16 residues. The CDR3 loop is CASRPFPGDSNQPQHF. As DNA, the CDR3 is TGTGCCAGTCGGCCTTTCCCGGGGGATAGCAATCAGCCCCAGCATTTT. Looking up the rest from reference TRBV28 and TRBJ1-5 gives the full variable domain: DVKVTQSSRYLVKRTGEKVFLECVQDMDHENMFWYRQDPGLGLRLIYFSYDVKMKEKGDIPEGYSVSREKKERFSLILESASTNQTSMYLCASRPFPGDSNQPQHFGDGTRLSIL.

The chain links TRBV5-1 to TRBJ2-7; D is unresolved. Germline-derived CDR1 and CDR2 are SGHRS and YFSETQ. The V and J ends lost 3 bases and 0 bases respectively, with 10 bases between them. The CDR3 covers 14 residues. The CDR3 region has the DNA TGCGCCAGCAGCTCCGAGCCATACTCCTACGAGCAGTACTTC. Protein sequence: CASSSEPYSYEQYF. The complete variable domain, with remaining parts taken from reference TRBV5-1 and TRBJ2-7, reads KAGVTQTPRYLIKTRGQQVTLSCSPISGHRSVSWYQQTPGQGLQFLFEYFSETQRNKGNFPGRFSGRQFSNSRSEMNVSTLELGDSALYLCASSSEPYSYEQYFGPGTRLTVT.

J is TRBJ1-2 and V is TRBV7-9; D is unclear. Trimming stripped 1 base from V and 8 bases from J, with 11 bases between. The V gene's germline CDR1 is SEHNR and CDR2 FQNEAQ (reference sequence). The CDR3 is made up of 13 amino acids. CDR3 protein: CASSLDRSKGYTF. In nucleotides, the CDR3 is TGTGCCAGCAGCTTAGATAGATCGAAAGGCTACACCTTC.

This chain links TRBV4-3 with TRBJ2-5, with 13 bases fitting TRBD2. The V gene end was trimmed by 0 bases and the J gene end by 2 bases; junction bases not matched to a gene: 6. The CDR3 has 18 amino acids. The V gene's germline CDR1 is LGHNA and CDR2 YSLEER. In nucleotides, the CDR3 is TGCGCCAGCAGCCAAGACGGGGGACTAGCGGGGACGCAAGAGACCCAGTACTTC. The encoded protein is CASSQDGGLAGTQETQYF.

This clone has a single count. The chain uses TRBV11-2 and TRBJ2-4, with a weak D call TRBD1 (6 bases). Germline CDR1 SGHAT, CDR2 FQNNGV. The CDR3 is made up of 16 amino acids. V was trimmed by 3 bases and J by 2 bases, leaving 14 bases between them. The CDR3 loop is CASSLKQQGPKNIQYF. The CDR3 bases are TGTGCCAGCAGCTTGAAACAACAGGGACCCAAAAACATTCAGTACTTC.

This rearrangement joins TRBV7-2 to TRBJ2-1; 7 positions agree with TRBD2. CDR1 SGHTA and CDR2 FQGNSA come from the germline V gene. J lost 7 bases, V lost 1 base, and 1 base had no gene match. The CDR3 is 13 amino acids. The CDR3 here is CASSLGGGNEQFF. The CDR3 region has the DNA TGTGCCAGCAGCTTAGGCGGGGGAAATGAGCAGTTCTTC.

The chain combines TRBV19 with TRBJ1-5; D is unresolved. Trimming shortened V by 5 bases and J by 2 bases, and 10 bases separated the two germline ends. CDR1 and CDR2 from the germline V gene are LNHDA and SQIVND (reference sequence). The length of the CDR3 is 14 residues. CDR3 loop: CASSFSVGNQPQHF. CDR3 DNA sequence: TGTGCCAGTAGTTTTTCCGTCGGCAATCAGCCCCAGCATTTT.

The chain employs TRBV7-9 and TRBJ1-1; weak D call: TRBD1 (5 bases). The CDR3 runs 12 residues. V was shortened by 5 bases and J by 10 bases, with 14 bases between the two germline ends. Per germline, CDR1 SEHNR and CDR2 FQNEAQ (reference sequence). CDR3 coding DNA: TGTGCCAGCAGCATCCGACAGCCCGGAGCTTTCTTT. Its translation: CASSIRQPGAFF.

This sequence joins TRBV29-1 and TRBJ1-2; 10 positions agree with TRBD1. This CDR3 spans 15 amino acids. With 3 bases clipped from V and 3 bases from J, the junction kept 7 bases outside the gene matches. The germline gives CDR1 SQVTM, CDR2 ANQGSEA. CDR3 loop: CSVDPRDRGYYGYTF. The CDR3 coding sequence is TGCAGCGTTGACCCTAGGGACAGGGGATACTATGGCTACACCTTC. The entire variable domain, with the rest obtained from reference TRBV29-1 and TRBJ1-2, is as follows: SAVISQKPSRDICQRGTSLTIQCQVDSQVTMMFWYRQQPGQSLTLIATANQGSEATYESGFVIDKFPISRPNLTFSTLTVSNMSPEDSSIYLCSVDPRDRGYYGYTFGSGTRLTVV.

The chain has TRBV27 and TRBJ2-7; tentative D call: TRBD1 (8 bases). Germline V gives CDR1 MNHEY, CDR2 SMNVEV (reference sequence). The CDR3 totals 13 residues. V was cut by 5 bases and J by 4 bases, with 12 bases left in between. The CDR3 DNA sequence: TGTGCCAGCAGTGACAGGGGAGGGTACGAGCAGTACTTC. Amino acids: CASSDRGGYEQYF.

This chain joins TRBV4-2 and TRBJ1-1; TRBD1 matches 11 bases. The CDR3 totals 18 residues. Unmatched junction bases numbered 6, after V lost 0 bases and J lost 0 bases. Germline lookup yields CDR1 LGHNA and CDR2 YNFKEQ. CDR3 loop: CASSQDPGTGGMNTEAFF. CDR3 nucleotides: TGTGCCAGCAGCCAAGATCCGGGGACAGGGGGTATGAACACTGAAGCTTTCTTT.

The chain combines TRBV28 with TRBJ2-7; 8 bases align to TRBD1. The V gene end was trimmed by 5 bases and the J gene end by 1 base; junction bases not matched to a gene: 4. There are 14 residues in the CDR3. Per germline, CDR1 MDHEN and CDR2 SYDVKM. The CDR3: CASSGRQGSYEQYF. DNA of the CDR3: TGTGCCAGCAGTGGACGACAGGGGTCCTACGAGCAGTACTTC.

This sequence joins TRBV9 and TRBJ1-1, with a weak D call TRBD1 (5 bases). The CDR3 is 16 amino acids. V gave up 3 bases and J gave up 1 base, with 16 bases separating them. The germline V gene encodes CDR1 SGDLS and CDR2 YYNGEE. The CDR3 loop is CASSAASSRANTEAFF. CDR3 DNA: TGTGCCAGCAGCGCAGCGTCCTCCAGGGCGAACACTGAAGCTTTCTTT.

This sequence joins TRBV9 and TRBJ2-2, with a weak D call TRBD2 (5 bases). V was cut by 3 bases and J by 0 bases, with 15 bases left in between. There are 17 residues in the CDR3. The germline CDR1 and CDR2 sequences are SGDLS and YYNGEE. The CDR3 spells CASSASRRLANTGELFF. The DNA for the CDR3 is TGTGCCAGCAGCGCGAGCCGGAGGTTGGCGAACACCGGGGAGCTGTTTTTT.

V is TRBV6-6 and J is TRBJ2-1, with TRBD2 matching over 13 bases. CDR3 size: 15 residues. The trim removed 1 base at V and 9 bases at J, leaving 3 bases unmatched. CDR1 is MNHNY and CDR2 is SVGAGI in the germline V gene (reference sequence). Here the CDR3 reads CASSYFGLAGVEQFF. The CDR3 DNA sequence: TGTGCCAGCAGTTACTTCGGACTAGCGGGGGTTGAGCAGTTCTTC.

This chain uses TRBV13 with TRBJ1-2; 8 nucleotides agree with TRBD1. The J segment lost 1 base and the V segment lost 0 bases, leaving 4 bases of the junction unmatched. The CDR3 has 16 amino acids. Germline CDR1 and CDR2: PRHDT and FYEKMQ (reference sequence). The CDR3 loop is CASSLGRGRGNYGYTF. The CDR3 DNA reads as TGTGCCAGCAGCTTAGGCAGGGGGCGAGGTAACTATGGCTACACCTTC.